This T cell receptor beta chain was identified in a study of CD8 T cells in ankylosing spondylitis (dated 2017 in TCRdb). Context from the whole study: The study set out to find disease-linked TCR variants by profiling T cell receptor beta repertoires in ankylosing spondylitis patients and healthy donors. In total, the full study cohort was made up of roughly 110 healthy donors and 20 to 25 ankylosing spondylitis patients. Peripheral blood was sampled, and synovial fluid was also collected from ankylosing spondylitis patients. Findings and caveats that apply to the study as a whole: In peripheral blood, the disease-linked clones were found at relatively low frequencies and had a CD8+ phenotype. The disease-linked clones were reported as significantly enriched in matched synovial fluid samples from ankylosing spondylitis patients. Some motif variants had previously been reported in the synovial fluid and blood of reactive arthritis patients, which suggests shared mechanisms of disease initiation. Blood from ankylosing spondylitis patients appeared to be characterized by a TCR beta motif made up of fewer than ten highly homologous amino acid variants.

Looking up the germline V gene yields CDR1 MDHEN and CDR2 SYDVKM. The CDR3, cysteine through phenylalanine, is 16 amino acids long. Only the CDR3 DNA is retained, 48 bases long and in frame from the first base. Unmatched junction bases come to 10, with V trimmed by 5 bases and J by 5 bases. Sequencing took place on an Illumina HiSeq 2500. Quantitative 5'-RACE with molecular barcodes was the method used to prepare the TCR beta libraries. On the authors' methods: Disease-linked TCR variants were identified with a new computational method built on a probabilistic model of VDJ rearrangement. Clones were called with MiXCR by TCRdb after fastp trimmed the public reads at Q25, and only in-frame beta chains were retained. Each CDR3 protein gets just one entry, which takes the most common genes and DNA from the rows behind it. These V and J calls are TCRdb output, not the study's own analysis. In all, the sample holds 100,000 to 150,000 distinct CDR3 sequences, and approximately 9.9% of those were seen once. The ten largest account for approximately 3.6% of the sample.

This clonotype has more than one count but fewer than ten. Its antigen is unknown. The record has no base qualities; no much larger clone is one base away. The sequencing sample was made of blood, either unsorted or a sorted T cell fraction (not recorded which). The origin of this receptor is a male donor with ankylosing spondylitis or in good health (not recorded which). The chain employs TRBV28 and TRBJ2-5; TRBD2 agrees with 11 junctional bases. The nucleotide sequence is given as TGTGCCAGCAGTGTGAGACTAGCGGGACGGCTGGAGACCCAGTACTTC. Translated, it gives CASSVRLAGRLETQYF.